The 13 T cell receptor beta chains reported below all come from one sample, sequenced in a study of tumor-infiltrating lymphocytes in primary liver carcinoma. Germline DNA was also extracted, and blood RNA derived from unsorted whole blood. Constant-region priming of roughly 500 ng total RNA yielded TCR beta cDNA. Investigators got TCR beta libraries out of three nested multiplex PCR rounds, done with slightly modified ARM-PCR. Use of TRBV1-TRBV30 forward primers with a C-beta reverse primer characterized the first two PCR rounds, which lasted around 11 cycles each. A single record per CDR3 protein comes from TCRdb applying MiXCR to the multiplex PCR reads. The sample consists of just over 300,000 distinct CDR3 sequences, 58% of them appearing once. The sequenced sample was peripheral blood. The source is a woman in her thirties with primary liver carcinoma and hepatitis B virus infection.

This chain links TRBV11-2 with TRBJ2-6; D might be TRBD2 (5 bases). V lost 2 bases, J lost 3 bases, and 14 bases lay in between. This CDR3 has 17 residues. Germline V gene sequence: CDR1 SGHAT, CDR2 FQNNGV. The CDR3 sequence is CASSLLAPYIGANVLTF. DNA of the CDR3: TGTGCCAGCAGCTTACTAGCCCCATACATTGGGGCCAACGTCCTGACTTTC.

Worth noting for this clonotype: The junction and the germline gene differ at one end; a read error may be behind it. The rearrangement joins TRBV4-3 to TRBJ2-2; D is possibly TRBD2 (6 bases). This CDR3 region has 16 residues. Per germline, CDR1 LGHNA and CDR2 YSLEER. The CDR3 is CASSQGRRGGPGEQFF. CDR3 nucleotides: TGCGCCAGCAGCCAAGGGAGAAGGGGAGGTCCCGGGGAGCAGTTTTTT.

This chain joins TRBV29-1 and TRBJ2-7; D unclear. The germline V gene has CDR1 SQVTM and CDR2 ANQGSEA. V dropped 8 bases and J dropped 2 bases, with 13 bases sitting between them. This CDR3 contains 12 residues. The CDR3 spells CSMGNTPYEQYF. The CDR3 coding sequence is TGCAGCATGGGGAACACTCCCTACGAGCAGTACTTC.

This clonotype has more than one count but fewer than ten. J is TRBJ1-1 and V is TRBV30; no clear D gene. Germline loops: CDR1 GTSNPN, CDR2 SVGIG (reference sequence). This CDR3 is 15 amino acids long. The V and J ends lost 5 bases and 4 bases respectively, with 20 bases between them. The CDR3 protein is CAWYSVGVGLTEAFF. The CDR3 DNA is TGTGCCTGGTATAGTGTGGGAGTAGGGCTCACTGAAGCTTTCTTT.

On this clonotype: A clone one base away is much larger, so this may be a read error. This chain links TRBV6-5 with TRBJ2-1, with D unclear. In germline, CDR1 is MNHEY, CDR2 SVGAGI. The CDR3 has 13 amino acids. The CDR3 bases are TGTGCCAGCAGTCAGCCGGCGACCAATGAGCAGCTCTTC. Its translation is CASSQPATNEQLF.

A word on this clonotype: Since a much larger clone is just one base distant, this may be a read error. The chain links TRBV12-3 or TRBV12-4 to TRBJ2-7, with D perhaps matching TRBD1 (6 bases). The CDR3 runs to 14 residues. Between the trimmed V and J ends, which lost 7 bases and 2 bases, there was a span of 15 bases. The CDR3: CASNGDIPPYEQYF. The DNA for the CDR3 is TGTGCCAGCAATGGGGACATTCCTCCCTACGAGCAGTACTTC.

In the case of this clonotype: Its ends do not fully match the called genes, so a read error is possible. The chain combines TRBV7-9 with TRBJ2-6; D is possibly TRBD2 (6 bases). CDR3 length: 13 amino acids. Germline values: CDR1 SEHNR, CDR2 FQNEAQ (reference sequence). The CDR3: CASRDSRANVLTF. CDR3 nucleotide sequence: TGTGCCAGCCGGGACTCTAGGGCCAACGTCCTGACTTTC.

Turning to this clonotype: The junction shows a germline mismatch at one end, possibly a read error. The chain carries TRBV28 and TRBJ1-2; D call uncertain. Looked up from germline, CDR1 is MDHEN and CDR2 is SYDVKM. This CDR3 has 12 amino acids. The CDR3 region has the DNA TGTGCCTGCAGTCCTCGGTTTCATGGCTACACCTTC. Its protein is CACSPRFHGYTF.

As concerns this clonotype: An end of the junction differs from the germline gene, which may be a read error. The J gene is TRBJ2-7, the V gene TRBV6-5; D is ambiguous. This CDR3 spans 12 amino acids. CDR1 and CDR2 from the germline V gene are MNHEY and SVGAGI. CDR3 protein: CASSGGTYEQCF. CDR3 DNA sequence: TGCGCCAGCAGTGGCGGAACCTACGAGCAGTGCTTC.

Concerning this clonotype itself: One end of the junction varies from germline; a read error may be responsible. V is TRBV6-5 and J is TRBJ2-7, with 8 bases that match TRBD1. The germline V gene encodes CDR1 MNHEY and CDR2 SVGAGI. This CDR3 region has 15 residues. CDR3 sequence: CANSHRDRRPYDQYF. CDR3 nucleotide sequence: TGTGCCAACAGCCACCGGGACAGGCGCCCCTACGATCAGTACTTC.

To note about this clonotype: A read error may account for a junction end that differs from germline. The chain joins TRBV12-3 or TRBV12-4 to TRBJ2-7; the match to TRBD2 covers 9 bases. CDR3 length: 15 amino acids. The CDR3 sequence: CASSEGAGGTYGQYF. The CDR3 nucleotides read TGTGCCAGCAGTGAGGGGGCGGGAGGGACCTACGGGCAGTACTTC.

Regarding this clonotype: With a much larger clone just one base away, this may be a read error. The V gene is TRBV4-3, the J gene TRBJ2-2; 7 bases map to TRBD1. Germline V gene data show CDR1 as LGHNA and CDR2 as YSLEER. The CDR3 loop spans 18 amino acids. CDR3 protein: CASSRDPGQLLNSGELFF. The CDR3 bases are TGCGCCAGCAGCCGCGATCCGGGACAGCTACTGAACTCCGGGGAGCTGTTTTTT.

With regard to this clonotype: It may be a read error: a sequence one base away is much more abundant. This rearrangement joins TRBV6-2 or TRBV6-3 to TRBJ2-7, with 13 positions matching TRBD2. Germline values: CDR1 MNHEY, CDR2 SVGEGT. V trimming: 10 bases; J trimming: 6 bases; junction bases outside the gene matches: 15. This CDR3 is 16 amino acids long. CDR3 residues: CANRWTSGSLAGEQYF. CDR3 nucleotide sequence: TGTGCCAACAGGTGGACTAGCGGGAGTCTAGCAGGCGAGCAGTACTTC.